There are many counts of the clone carrying this T cell receptor (beta chain). Its specificity is not known. With 10-nucleotide random UMIs included, cDNA was synthesized by 5'RACE. Each CDR3 protein gets one entry after TCRdb re-called the 5' RACE reads with MiXCR. The data show some 19,000 distinct CDR3 sequences, 15% to 20% seen once. The data were obtained in a study of neurological immune-mediated disorders. Study context: Of the multiple sclerosis patients, 34 in total, some 30 were relapsing-remitting and 3 were secondary progressive. General study findings and limits: The absence of shared CDR3 amino acid sequences among expanded clones across subjects suggests private repertoires in all groups.

Germline loops: CDR1 SGHTA, CDR2 FQGNSA. J gave up 0 bases and V 5 bases, and 4 bases lay outside the gene matches. The CDR3 covers 14 residues. CD4+ or CD8+ T cells, around 960,000 per library, were used for sorted libraries. The sequencing sample was made of CD8+ T cells from blood. The receptor's source is a woman aged 18-29 years with multiple sclerosis. This chain uses TRBV7-2 with TRBJ2-7; TRBD2 matches at 7 bases. CDR3 nucleotides: TGTGCCAGCAGCCCAGGACTAGTCTCCTACGAGCAGTACTTC. Protein sequence: CASSPGLVSYEQYF.